These 19 T cell receptor beta chains were all obtained from the same sample, sequenced in a study of T cells after yellow fever vaccination. TCRdb re-called the 5' RACE reads with MiXCR, one entry per CDR3 protein. Of 20,000 to 30,000 distinct CDR3 sequences listed, 4.5% are singletons. This sample comprised PBMCs, either bulk or a sorted T-cell subset (CD4+, CD8+, memory, or dextramer-sorted; not recorded which), obtained on the day of the yellow fever booster vaccination. These receptor sequences come from a man between 18 and 29 years old who received the YFV17D yellow fever vaccine.

This clonotype occurred many times. This chain joins TRBV28 and TRBJ1-2, with D possibly being TRBD1 (5 bases). This CDR3 contains 13 residues. V lost 2 bases to trimming and J lost 4 bases, with 8 bases between them. Germline loops: CDR1 MDHEN, CDR2 SYDVKM. This CDR3 reads CASSLGRGYGYTF. CDR3 DNA: TGTGCCAGCAGTTTAGGGAGGGGCTATGGCTACACCTTC.

This chain uses TRBV5-1 with TRBJ1-6; D is uncertain. This CDR3 is built from 16 residues. Germline V CDR1 and CDR2: SGHRS, YFSETQ. With 0 bases removed from V and 5 bases from J, the gap between germline ends came to 12 bases. The CDR3 bases are TGCGCCAGCAGCTTGGCCGGTCCAGAAAATAATTCACCCCTCCACTTT. Translation gives CASSLAGPENNSPLHF.

At least ten counts were recorded for this clonotype. V and J are TRBV18 and TRBJ1-1; 8 nucleotides line up with TRBD1. Germline V gives CDR1 KGHSH, CDR2 LQKENI. The CDR3 has 13 amino acids. The J segment lost 6 bases and the V segment lost 5 bases, leaving 5 bases of the junction unmatched. The CDR3 here is CASSVTGGPEAFF. The CDR3 DNA reads as TGTGCCAGCTCAGTAACAGGGGGGCCTGAAGCTTTCTTT.

This clonotype was found a few times. CDR3 DNA sequence: TGCGCCAGCAGCTGGGAAGTGTTAGAAAACACCGGGGAGCTGTTTTTT. It encodes CASSWEVLENTGELFF. This chain connects TRBV5-1 to TRBJ2-2; D remains ambiguous. There are 16 residues in the CDR3. V lost 3 bases and J 2 bases, leaving 14 bases between the germline ends. The V gene's germline CDR1 is SGHRS and CDR2 YFSETQ.

This clonotype was counted a few times. The chain recombines TRBV11-2 with TRBJ2-5; D may be TRBD1 or TRBD2 (5 bases each). Germline V gene data show CDR1 as SGHAT and CDR2 as FQNNGV. V was trimmed by 6 bases and J by 3 bases, leaving 26 bases between them. The CDR3 totals 18 residues. In nucleotides, the CDR3 is TGTGCCAGCAGGCAAATTCCGGGACGTAAAAAGAAGGAAGAGACCCAGTACTTC. Residues: CASRQIPGRKKKEETQYF. Filled out from reference TRBV11-2 and TRBJ2-5, the complete variable domain reads EAGVAQSPRYKIIEKRQSVAFWCNPISGHATLYWYQQILGQGPKLLIQFQNNGVVDDSQLPKDRFSAERLKGVDSTLKIQPAKLEDSAVYLCASRQIPGRKKKEETQYFGPGTRLLVL.

This clonotype occurred many times. The V call is TRBV20-1, the J call TRBJ1-5; TRBD1 agrees at 10 bases. The CDR3 consists of 14 residues. J lost 6 bases, V lost 2 bases, and 4 bases had no gene match. Germline-derived CDR1 and CDR2 are DFQATT and SNEGSKA (reference sequence). The chain's CDR3 is CSARMGQGIQPQHF. The CDR3 DNA reads TGCAGTGCTAGAATGGGACAGGGGATTCAGCCCCAGCATTTT.

This clonotype has ten or more counts. The chain is built from TRBV4-2 and TRBJ2-7; 8 bases fit TRBD1. Looked up from germline, CDR1 is LGHNA and CDR2 is YNFKEQ. V was pared by 1 base and J by 2 bases, with 4 bases of the junction left unmatched. The CDR3 runs 15 residues. The CDR3 nucleotides are TGTGCCAGCAGCCAAGTTGGACAGGGACCCTACGAGCAGTACGTC. This sequence encodes CASSQVGQGPYEQYV.

This clonotype was seen ten or more times. V is TRBV28 and J is TRBJ2-5; 9 nucleotides match TRBD2. The CDR3 consists of 14 residues. The germline CDR1 and CDR2 sequences are MDHEN and SYDVKM. V dropped 5 bases and J dropped 5; count of bases not matched to a gene: 6. CDR3 sequence (DNA): TGTGCCAGCAGTGACGCGGGAGGGTGGGAGACCCAGTACTTC. Its translation: CASSDAGGWETQYF.

Ten or more counts support this clonotype. V and J are TRBV29-1 and TRBJ2-2; 7 bases line up with TRBD1. Germline V gene sequence: CDR1 SQVTM, CDR2 ANQGSEA. With V trimmed by 0 bases and J by 6 bases, 7 bases remained unmatched. The CDR3 has 15 amino acids. CDR3 residues: CSVEDTGAFAGELFF. Here the CDR3 DNA reads TGCAGCGTTGAAGACACAGGGGCGTTCGCCGGGGAGCTGTTTTTT.

Ten or more counts support this clonotype. The V and J genes are TRBV12-3 or TRBV12-4 and TRBJ2-5; the match to TRBD2 covers 11 bases. Germline trimming cut 5 bases from V and 0 bases from J; bases unmatched to any gene: 2. This CDR3 is 15 amino acids long. The CDR3 protein is CASSGLAGDQETQYF. The CDR3 nucleotides read TGTGCCAGCAGTGGACTAGCGGGCGACCAAGAGACCCAGTACTTC.

This clonotype has only a few counts. The chain couples TRBV4-1 to TRBJ2-5; the match to TRBD2 covers 7 bases. V shed 1 base, J shed 3 bases, and the junction held 2 bases outside the gene matches. From germline, CDR1 is MGHRA and CDR2 YSYEKL. CDR3 size: 14 residues. The CDR3 sequence: CASSQAGGKETQYF. In nucleotides, the CDR3 is TGCGCCAGCAGCCAAGCGGGGGGAAAAGAGACCCAGTACTTC.

This clonotype was recorded at least ten times. The genes are TRBV12-3 or TRBV12-4 and TRBJ2-7; 9 bases align to TRBD1. This CDR3 has 14 residues. V gave up 5 bases and J gave up 6 bases; unmatched junction bases: 8. The CDR3 region is CASSPGTGSAEQYF. CDR3 nucleotides: TGTGCCAGCAGTCCCGGGACAGGGAGCGCCGAGCAGTACTTC.

This clonotype was recorded many times. The chain recombines TRBV6-5 with TRBJ1-2; D is possibly TRBD1 (6 bases). The V end lost 7 bases, the J end lost 1 base, and 19 bases lay between the germline ends. Germline assignment: CDR1 MNHEY and CDR2 SVGAGI. The length of the CDR3 is 16 residues. CDR3 in DNA: TGTGCCAGCACCACGGCGATCAGGGGAGATAACTATGGCTACACCTTC. This encodes CASTTAIRGDNYGYTF.

The chain has TRBV5-1 and TRBJ1-4; no definite D call. Germline loops: CDR1 SGHRS, CDR2 YFSETQ. Trimming cost V 3 bases and J 2 bases, with 17 bases left between them. This CDR3 is 17 amino acids long. The CDR3 reads CASSSRSGTLTNEKLFF. In DNA form, the CDR3 reads TGCGCCAGCAGCTCCAGGAGTGGAACATTGACTAATGAAAAACTGTTTTTT. Looking up the rest from reference TRBV5-1 and TRBJ1-4 gives the full variable domain: KAGVTQTPRYLIKTRGQQVTLSCSPISGHRSVSWYQQTPGQGLQFLFEYFSETQRNKGNFPGRFSGRQFSNSRSEMNVSTLELGDSALYLCASSSRSGTLTNEKLFFGSGTQLSVL.

The V call is TRBV6-6, the J call TRBJ2-7, with D tentatively TRBD2 (7 bases). The V gene lost 5 bases and the J gene lost 3 bases, with 17 bases spanning the gap. The germline CDR1 and CDR2 sequences are MNHNY and SVGAGI (reference sequence). The CDR3 is 15 residues long. This chain's CDR3 is CASSADRTRLYEQYV. CDR3 DNA sequence: TGTGCCAGCAGTGCCGACAGGACTAGGCTCTACGAGCAGTACGTC.

This clonotype was observed many times. V gene TRBV4-3 combines with J gene TRBJ1-4; a weak D match, TRBD1 (5 bases). V lost 0 bases to trimming and J lost 3 bases, with 8 bases between them. Germline loops: CDR1 LGHNA, CDR2 YSLEER. The CDR3 has 15 amino acids. In DNA, the CDR3 is TGCGCCAGCAGCCAAGACGGGGGGTCTAATGAAAAACTGTTTTTT. Translation gives CASSQDGGSNEKLFF.

The table lists this clonotype with many counts. The rearrangement uses TRBV7-9 and TRBJ2-3; possibly TRBD2 for D (6 bases). The germline gives CDR1 SEHNR, CDR2 FQNEAQ (reference sequence). The germline V and J ends were trimmed by 5 bases and 4 bases, with 16 bases remaining between them. This CDR3 spans 15 amino acids. In DNA, the CDR3 is TGTGCCAGCAGCCCCCGGGACTCGGACGCAGATACGCAGTATTTT. Translation gives CASSPRDSDADTQYF.

This clonotype was detected ten times or more. The chain combines TRBV4-1 with TRBJ1-5; possible D gene TRBD1, 6 bases. Trimming took 1 base from V and 2 from J, leaving 12 bases between them. The V gene's germline CDR1 is MGHRA and CDR2 YSYEKL. The CDR3 covers 16 residues. CDR3 nucleotides: TGCGCCAGCAGCCAAGGTACAGGGTTGCGCAATCAGCCCCAGCATTTT. Translated: CASSQGTGLRNQPQHF.

This clonotype was seen at least ten times. This chain joins TRBV5-6 and TRBJ2-1, with 8 bases lining up with TRBD2. J was trimmed by 4 bases and V by 4 bases; bases with no gene match: 13. The CDR3 is 17 amino acids. The germline gives CDR1 SGHDT, CDR2 YYEEEE. The chain's CDR3 is CASSLLVRAGEYNEQFF. CDR3 nucleotides: TGTGCCAGCAGCCTTCTTGTTAGAGCGGGGGAGTACAATGAGCAGTTCTTC.